Following are 2 T cell receptor beta chains from one sample sequenced in a study of alternative splicing in chronic myeloid leukemia remission. Libraries were built from poly-A-enriched mRNA from approximately 0.91 ug total RNA. One entry per CDR3 protein, without DNA, is what TCRdb gives after re-calling the bulk RNA-seq reads. The sample lists about 350 distinct CDR3 sequences; under 96% were seen once. Specimen: PBMCs. These receptors originate from a person aged 25-55 years in good health.

V and J are TRBV11-3 and TRBJ1-1. Germline lookup yields CDR1 SGHNT and CDR2 YENEEA. The CDR3 spans 13 residues. The CDR3 reads CASSLEGRDEAFF.

The chain employs TRBV30 and TRBJ2-1; TCRdb selects TRBD2, and the lack of DNA leaves this call unchecked. Germline CDR1 GTSNPN, CDR2 SVGIG (reference sequence). CDR3 size: 15 residues. CDR3 residues: CAWSKSGSSYNEQFF.